These 23 T cell receptor beta chains were all obtained from the same sample, sequenced in a study of T cells after yellow fever vaccination. TCRdb itself ran the 5' RACE reads through MiXCR, one entry per CDR3 protein. The data show hundreds of thousands of distinct CDR3 sequences, around 3.6% seen once. Material: PBMCs, obtained on the day of the yellow fever booster vaccination. The receptors stem from a man aged 18 to 29 who received the YFV17D yellow fever vaccine.

This clonotype was seen many times. The V and J genes are TRBV20-1 and TRBJ2-7; 7 positions agree with TRBD1. CDR3 length: 15 residues. Looked up from germline, CDR1 is DFQATT and CDR2 is SNEGSKA (reference sequence). J was trimmed by 6 bases and V by 0 bases; bases with no gene match: 11. The CDR3 DNA follows: TGCAGTGCTAGAGATCATACGGGACAGAGTTCCGAGCAGTACTTC. Translating it yields CSARDHTGQSSEQYF.

In this sample, this clonotype turned up many times. The chain has TRBV24-1 and TRBJ2-2; D call uncertain. Germline V CDR1 and CDR2: KGHDR, SFDVKD. Trimming removed 4 bases from V and 7 bases from J, with 12 bases in between. CDR3 length equals 14 residues. The CDR3 loop is CATSDEVGYGELFF. Written as DNA, the CDR3 is TGTGCCACCAGTGACGAAGTAGGGTACGGGGAGCTGTTTTTT.

This clonotype was found many times. The V and J genes are TRBV7-2 and TRBJ2-7, with TRBD1 matching over 7 bases. The CDR3 has 15 amino acids. Germline V gene data show CDR1 as SGHTA and CDR2 as FQGNSA. Trimming cost V 3 bases and J 0 bases; bases outside gene matches: 5. CDR3 sequence: CASSLSGTVSYEQYF. The DNA for the CDR3 is TGTGCCAGCAGCTTGTCCGGGACAGTCTCCTACGAGCAGTACTTC.

The CDR3 bases are TGTGCCATCAGTGAGAACCTAGCGGGGGGCTTAAATGAGCAGTTCTTC. This gives the protein CAISENLAGGLNEQFF. The chain has TRBV10-3 and TRBJ2-1, with 11 bases matching TRBD2. J lost 7 bases, V lost 2 bases, and 7 bases had no gene match. The CDR3 runs to 16 residues. The germline gives CDR1 ENHRY, CDR2 SYGVKD.

This clonotype showed up just a few times. This chain uses TRBV19 with TRBJ2-5; D unresolved. Germline loops: CDR1 LNHDA, CDR2 SQIVND (reference sequence). V lost 2 bases and J 5 bases, leaving 21 bases between the germline ends. The CDR3 totals 17 residues. The CDR3 DNA reads TGTGCCAGTAGTATATTACCGGCGGCAGCCAATCTGGAGACCCAGTACTTC. Residues: CASSILPAAANLETQYF.

The rearrangement joins TRBV20-1 to TRBJ2-2; 7 nucleotides line up with TRBD2. J gave up 4 bases and V 6 bases, and 8 bases lay outside the gene matches. Germline CDR1 is DFQATT and CDR2 is SNEGSKA (reference sequence). CDR3 length: 14 amino acids. CDR3 bases: TGCAGTGCCCGGACGCGGGGGAGCACCGGGGAGCTGTTTTTT. Translation gives CSARTRGSTGELFF.

In its sample, this clonotype was seen many times. The rearrangement uses TRBV7-2 and TRBJ2-7, with 14 bases that match TRBD2. CDR1 is SGHTA and CDR2 is FQGNSA in the germline V gene. V shed 4 bases, J shed 4 bases, and the junction held 0 bases outside the gene matches. This CDR3 contains 14 residues. The CDR3 protein is CASSWTSGGYEQYF. The CDR3 DNA reads TGTGCCAGCAGCTGGACTAGCGGGGGGTACGAGCAGTACTTC.

In its sample, this clonotype was seen a few times. The chain recombines TRBV3-1 with TRBJ1-1; no reliable D call. Trimming removed 1 base from V and 1 base from J, with 19 bases in between. The CDR3 has 18 residues. Germline CDR1 is LGHDT and CDR2 is YNNKEL (reference sequence). This chain's CDR3 is CASSQVFKVTGPNTEAFF. The CDR3 region has the DNA TGTGCCAGCAGCCAAGTTTTTAAGGTGACCGGACCGAACACTGAAGCTTTCTTT.

The chain has TRBV11-3 and TRBJ2-2, with D possibly TRBD2 on 5 matching bases. V shed 1 base and J shed 9 bases, with 12 bases lying between them. Germline lookup yields CDR1 SGHNT and CDR2 YENEEA. This CDR3 has 14 residues. The chain's CDR3 is CASSLAFGSRELFF. DNA of the CDR3: TGTGCCAGCAGCTTAGCCTTTGGGAGCCGGGAGCTGTTTTTT.

The chain combines TRBV30 with TRBJ2-7; TRBD1 might be the D (6 bases). CDR1 GTSNPN and CDR2 SVGIG come from the germline V gene (reference sequence). The length of the CDR3 is 13 residues. The V gene lost 3 bases and the J gene lost 4 bases, with 13 bases spanning the gap. In DNA, the CDR3 is TGTGCCTGGAGGAGGCGAGGGGGTTACGAGCAGTACTTC. It yields the protein CAWRRRGGYEQYF. The full variable domain, rest sourced from reference TRBV30 and TRBJ2-7, is SQTIHQWPATLVQPVGSPLSLECTVEGTSNPNLYWYRQAAGRGLQLLFYSVGIGQISSEVPQNLSASRPQDRQFILSSKKLLLSDSGFYLCAWRRRGGYEQYFGPGTRLTVT.

This clonotype was seen a handful of times. The V call is TRBV5-8, the J call TRBJ1-2; D unresolved. This CDR3 region has 13 residues. Trimming stripped 4 bases from V and 5 bases from J, with 12 bases between. The germline CDR1 and CDR2 sequences are SGHTS and YDEGEE. CDR3 bases: TGTGCCAGCAGCGTCACCCCCCAATATGGCTACACCTTC. Translating gives CASSVTPQYGYTF. The entire variable domain, with the rest obtained from reference TRBV5-8 and TRBJ1-2, is as follows: EAGVTQSPTHLIKTRGQQATLRCSPISGHTSVYWYQQALGLGLQFLLWYDEGEERNRGNFPPRFSGRQFPNYSSELNVNALELEDSALYLCASSVTPQYGYTFGSGTRLTVV.

This clonotype was picked up many times. CDR3 nucleotides: TGTGCCAGCAGCCTTAGGGACGGCTACAATGAGCAGTTCTTC. Translated: CASSLRDGYNEQFF. The chain joins TRBV6-5 to TRBJ2-1, with D possibly being TRBD1 or TRBD2 (5 bases each). V was shortened by 6 bases and J by 3 bases, with 12 bases between the two germline ends. The CDR3 runs to 14 residues. Germline V lookup: CDR1 MNHEY, CDR2 SVGAGI.

This clonotype occurred many times. The genes are TRBV7-7 and TRBJ2-3; tentative D call: TRBD2 (6 bases). Germline V gene lookup returns CDR1 SSHAT and CDR2 FNYEAQ (reference sequence). Trimming removed 5 bases from V and 5 bases from J, with 17 bases in between. There are 15 residues in the CDR3. The CDR3 reads CASSPLTSPGDTQYF. DNA for the CDR3: TGTGCCAGCAGCCCACTGACTAGTCCCGGAGATACGCAGTATTTT.

This clonotype was observed many times. V is TRBV3-1 and J is TRBJ2-3; D gene ambiguous. Germline V CDR1 and CDR2: LGHDT, YNNKEL (reference sequence). Trimming stripped 4 bases from V and 6 bases from J, with 11 bases between. This CDR3 has 13 residues. CDR3 nucleotide sequence: TGTGCCAGCAGCCGTACTTCACAGGATACGCAGTATTTT. Translated, it gives CASSRTSQDTQYF.

This clonotype has at least ten counts. DNA for the CDR3: TGCGCCAGCAGCTTACCTAGCGGCACAGATACGCAGTATTTT. This gives the protein CASSLPSGTDTQYF. The chain links TRBV5-1 to TRBJ2-3; possible D gene TRBD2, 6 bases. This CDR3 contains 14 residues. Trimming removed 2 bases from V and 1 base from J, with 8 bases in between. CDR1 is SGHRS and CDR2 is YFSETQ in the germline V gene.

In this sample, this clonotype turned up a few times. The chain combines TRBV7-3 with TRBJ2-6; D is unresolved. The germline V gene has CDR1 SGHTA and CDR2 FQGTGA. The CDR3 is made up of 17 amino acids. Trimming pared 2 bases from V and 1 base from J, leaving 12 bases between. Here the CDR3 reads CASSLYGSNSGANVLTF. As DNA, the CDR3 is TGTGCCAGCAGCTTATACGGTTCTAATTCTGGGGCCAACGTCCTGACTTTC.

In its sample, this clonotype was seen many times. J is TRBJ2-4 and V is TRBV11-1; D perhaps matches TRBD1 (6 bases). CDR1 and CDR2 (germline): SGHAT, FQDESV (reference sequence). V was cut by 5 bases and J by 0 bases, with 20 bases left in between. The CDR3 is made up of 18 amino acids. The CDR3: CASSPDPRDTKAKNIQYF. CDR3 DNA: TGTGCCAGCAGCCCAGATCCCCGGGACACCAAAGCCAAAAACATTCAGTACTTC. Variable domain in full (rest from reference TRBV11-1 and TRBJ2-4): EAEVAQSPRYKITEKSQAVAFWCDPISGHATLYWYRQILGQGPELLVQFQDESVVDDSQLPKDRFSAERLKGVDSTLKIQPAELGDSAMYLCASSPDPRDTKAKNIQYFGAGTRLSVL.

V is TRBV29-1 and J is TRBJ2-1, with D uncertain. The CDR3 runs to 12 residues. Germline CDR1 reads SQVTM; CDR2 reads ANQGSEA. Trimming took off 6 bases at V and 9 bases at J, with 15 bases between the two ends. The CDR3 nucleotides read TGCAGCGTCGAGGCACTGCGCGGTGAGCAGTTCTTC. Amino acids: CSVEALRGEQFF.

This clonotype has a count of ten or more. This rearrangement joins TRBV6-5 to TRBJ2-1, with 7 nucleotides matching TRBD2. The CDR3 consists of 15 residues. With V trimmed by 4 bases and J by 0 bases, 3 bases remained unmatched. Germline V gives CDR1 MNHEY, CDR2 SVGAGI. As DNA, the CDR3 is TGTGCCAGCAGTTCTAGCGGTAGCTCCTACAATGAGCAGTTCTTC. Translating it yields CASSSSGSSYNEQFF.

In this sample, this clonotype turned up a few times. The chain recombines TRBV27 with TRBJ1-4, with D unresolved. The CDR3 runs 14 residues. Germline V gene data show CDR1 as MNHEY and CDR2 as SMNVEV (reference sequence). Trimming pared 5 bases from V and 4 bases from J, leaving 11 bases between. CDR3 coding DNA: TGTGCCAGCAGTCCTTTGTGGGATAATGAAAAACTGTTTTTT. This encodes CASSPLWDNEKLFF.

Ten or more counts support this clonotype. This chain connects TRBV20-1 to TRBJ2-1, with 9 positions matching TRBD2. This CDR3 spans 15 amino acids. CDR1 is DFQATT and CDR2 is SNEGSKA in the germline V gene (reference sequence). V lost 0 bases and J lost 4; bases outside the gene matches: 4. In DNA, the CDR3 is TGCAGTGCTAGAGAGTTTGCGGGGGGGTACAATGAGCAGTTCTTC. Its protein product is CSAREFAGGYNEQFF.

This clonotype was counted ten times or more. The genes are TRBV5-6 and TRBJ2-1, with TRBD2 identical over 11 bases. Germline lookup yields CDR1 SGHDT and CDR2 YYEEEE. The V gene end was trimmed by 1 base and the J gene end by 4 bases; junction bases not matched to a gene: 1. The CDR3 loop spans 15 amino acids. Here the CDR3 reads CASSLTSGGYNEQFF. In DNA, the CDR3 is TGTGCCAGCAGCTTGACTAGCGGGGGATACAATGAGCAGTTCTTC.

This clonotype was recorded at least ten times. The chain has TRBV7-6 and TRBJ2-5; TRBD1 agrees at 7 bases. The germline V gene has CDR1 SGHVS and CDR2 FNYEAQ. The CDR3 length is 15 residues. J gave up 2 bases and V 2 bases, and 5 bases lay outside the gene matches. CDR3 coding DNA: TGTGCCAGCAGCTTATCCCGGGACAGACAAGAGACCCAGTACTTC. Its protein is CASSLSRDRQETQYF.